The TCR beta chain under discussion was sequenced for a study of PD-L1 blockade in urothelial cancer. Study in general: Treatment start was followed by blood analysis at 3 weeks (second dose) and again at 6 weeks. Study-level results: Tumor-linked clones in blood grew more by 3 weeks in durable-benefit patients.

Each PCR contained spiked-in synthetic TCR analog templates. Assay: immunoSEQ multiplex PCR; the TCRdb copy retains only in-frame clones and omits some. The sample carries about 120,000 clones, 85% to 90% recorded once. The time point denotes: peripheral blood 6 weeks after treatment start. Patients in the study were battling locally advanced or metastatic urothelial carcinoma. With 0 bases clipped from V and 0 bases from J, the junction kept 12 bases outside the gene matches. The CDR3 is 19 residues long. Germline-derived CDR1 and CDR2 are SGHNT and YENEEA. As regards this clone: The target antigen is unknown.

The clonotype comes from a man in his fifties or sixties with urothelial cancer. This chain joins TRBV11-3 and TRBJ1-1, with TRBD1 matching over 8 bases. The input for sequencing was PBMCs, taken around atezolizumab (anti-PD-L1) treatment. CDR3 DNA sequence: TGTGCCAGCAGCTTAGATTCGTTACAGGGGGTTGGGATGAACACTGAAGCTTTCTTT. This gives the protein CASSLDSLQGVGMNTEAFF.